These 17 T cell receptor beta chains were sequenced from one sample in a study of persistence of HIV-infected CD4 T cells (dated by TCRdb to about 2020). Taken with the paper, the label for treatment or condition translates to: suppressive antiretroviral therapy. Lysates of CMV-infected fibroblasts were used at around 10 ug/mL for cell stimulation. Nonresponding CD40L-negative CD69-negative CD45RO-high memory CD4+ T cells were sorted as memory populations depleted of antigen-responding cells. Their cognate antigens are unknown. The immunoSEQ hsTCRB assay version 4, run in survey mode, was used to sequence TCRbeta repertoires from genomic DNA. TCRdb retrieved this table from immuneACCESS and kept in-frame rearrangements only. Not all clones are present; in checked studies, unresolved V genes account for under half, and no reason is known for the remainder. This sample holds about 40,000 clones; approximately 80% were observed only once. The ten largest make up approximately 1.6% of the sample.

The sample consisted of CD4+ T cells sorted from PBMCs after roughly 20-hour stimulation, taken from a patient who received antiretroviral therapy. The sample's cell subset or site label, in plain terms: CD40L-CD69- CD45RO-high memory CD4 T cells not responding to CMV lysate. The receptor set was obtained from an adult man with HIV who was CMV-seropositive.

This chain uses TRBV7-6 with TRBJ2-2; 8 nucleotides line up with TRBD1. The germline V gene has CDR1 SGHVS and CDR2 FNYEAQ. This CDR3 region has 15 residues. J lost 1 base, V lost 5 bases, and 3 bases had no gene match. The CDR3 spells CASSAGQGNTGELFF. In DNA, the CDR3 is TGTGCCAGCAGCGCAGGACAGGGGAACACCGGGGAGCTGTTTTTT.

The chain carries TRBV7-2 and TRBJ2-6; TRBD1 or TRBD2 may be the D gene (5 bases each). Germline-derived CDR1 and CDR2 are SGHTA and FQGNSA. V was clipped by 3 bases and J by 4 bases, with 10 bases between them. CDR3 length: 15 amino acids. CDR3 nucleotides: TGTGCCAGCAGCTTTTCGGGGACCGGGGCCAACGTCCTGACTTTC. Encoded protein: CASSFSGTGANVLTF.

This chain connects TRBV9 to TRBJ2-3; no clear D. The V end lost 0 bases, the J end lost 2 bases, and 10 bases lay between the germline ends. The CDR3 runs 15 residues. The germline gives CDR1 SGDLS, CDR2 YYNGEE. In DNA form, the CDR3 reads TGTGCCAGCAGCGTAGACTCCAGATTCACAGATACGCAGTATTTT. Its protein product is CASSVDSRFTDTQYF.

CDR3 coding DNA: TGTGCCAGCAGCTTAGAAAGAATCGGACACACATACGAGCAGTACTTC. Its translation: CASSLERIGHTYEQYF. This rearrangement joins TRBV7-9 to TRBJ2-7; perhaps TRBD1 as D (5 bases). The V gene's germline CDR1 is SEHNR and CDR2 FQNEAQ (reference sequence). Trimming shortened V by 1 base and J by 4 bases, and 17 bases separated the two germline ends. The CDR3 is 16 amino acids.

The genes are TRBV5-1 and TRBJ2-2, with D possibly TRBD1 on 5 matching bases. The CDR3 consists of 16 residues. V lost 4 bases and J lost 5, with 18 bases in between. CDR1 is SGHRS, CDR2 YFSETQ, per germline. The CDR3 DNA is TGCGCCAGCAGCCCCTCGGCAGGGTCATGGACCGGGGAGCTGTTTTTT. Translated: CASSPSAGSWTGELFF.

The J gene is TRBJ2-7, the V gene TRBV7-2; no firm D call. The germline V gene encodes CDR1 SGHTA and CDR2 FQGNSA. The CDR3 has 16 amino acids. The V end lost 1 base, the J end lost 2 bases, and 15 bases lay between the germline ends. CDR3 protein: CASSLESLGLTYEQYF. The CDR3 DNA follows: TGTGCCAGCAGCTTAGAATCTCTGGGCTTAACCTACGAGCAGTACTTC. The full variable domain, with the rest looked up from reference TRBV7-2 and TRBJ2-7, is GAGVSQSPSNKVTEKGKDVELRCDPISGHTALYWYRQSLGQGLEFLIYFQGNSAPDKSGLPSDRFSAERTGGSVSTLTIQRTQQEDSAVYLCASSLESLGLTYEQYFGPGTRLTVT.

This clone was observed once. The rearrangement joins TRBV10-2 to TRBJ2-5; 9 bases fit TRBD1. The trim removed 7 bases at V and 2 bases at J, leaving 17 bases unmatched. The germline V gene has CDR1 WSHSY and CDR2 SAAADI. The CDR3 totals 18 residues. CDR3 sequence: CASTDWDRAMSRQETQYF. The DNA of the CDR3 is TGCGCCAGCACCGACTGGGACAGGGCAATGAGTCGGCAAGAGACCCAGTACTTC.

As DNA, the CDR3 is TGCGCCAGCAGCTTGGTGGGGGGTCCGGGGACTGAAGCTTTCTTT. Its protein is CASSLVGGPGTEAFF. This rearrangement joins TRBV5-1 to TRBJ1-1; TRBD1 might be the D (5 bases). The V gene's germline CDR1 is SGHRS and CDR2 YFSETQ. The CDR3 is 15 residues long. V was trimmed by 0 bases and J by 5 bases, leaving 14 bases between them.

The V gene is TRBV6-5, the J gene TRBJ2-2; 11 bases agree with TRBD2. Germline-derived CDR1 and CDR2 are MNHEY and SVGAGI. The J segment lost 7 bases and the V segment lost 4 bases, leaving 5 bases of the junction unmatched. The CDR3 is made up of 15 amino acids. The DNA of the CDR3 is TGTGCCAGCAGTTCTTCACTAGCGGGGGACGGGGAGCTGTTTTTT. This encodes CASSSSLAGDGELFF.

The J gene is TRBJ2-2, the V gene TRBV6-5; 8 nucleotides agree with TRBD2. This CDR3 is 16 amino acids long. V gave up 4 bases and J gave up 1 base; unmatched junction bases: 5. Germline V gives CDR1 MNHEY, CDR2 SVGAGI. CDR3 loop: CASSFERGRNTGELFF. The CDR3 DNA reads TGTGCCAGCAGTTTTGAGCGGGGGAGGAACACCGGGGAGCTGTTTTTT.

This clone was detected only once. This chain joins TRBV19 and TRBJ2-7; D tentatively fits TRBD1 or TRBD2 (5 bases each). The V gene lost 1 base and the J gene lost 4 bases, with 11 bases spanning the gap. Germline loops: CDR1 LNHDA, CDR2 SQIVND (reference sequence). This CDR3 comprises 14 residues. The DNA of the CDR3 is TGTGCCAGTAGTATAGCCCAGGGAGCATACGAGCAGTACTTC. It encodes CASSIAQGAYEQYF.

This clone is a singleton in its sample. CDR3 loop: CASSPRDRGSEQFF. In DNA, the CDR3 is TGTGCCAGCAGTCCCCGGGACAGGGGTTCGGAGCAGTTCTTC. The rearrangement joins TRBV28 to TRBJ2-1; 10 bases agree with TRBD1. Trimming at V came to 5 bases and at J to 10 bases, leaving 8 bases not matched to a gene. This CDR3 contains 14 residues. Germline V gene data show CDR1 as MDHEN and CDR2 as SYDVKM.

This clone is termed medium-sized. The chain uses TRBV12-5 and TRBJ1-2; the match to TRBD1 covers 11 bases. CDR1 LGHNT and CDR2 FRNRAP come from the germline V gene. The CDR3 length is 15 residues. V was clipped by 2 bases and J by 6 bases; unmatched bases: 5. The CDR3 coding sequence is TGTGCTAGTGGTTTGACCGGACAGGGGGCGCATGGCTACACCTTC. Protein sequence: CASGLTGQGAHGYTF.

The chain carries TRBV7-2 and TRBJ2-7; no definite D call. The CDR3 spans 14 residues. Germline V CDR1 and CDR2: SGHTA, FQGNSA. V shed 1 base and J shed 0 bases, with 7 bases lying between them. CDR3 in DNA: TGTGCCAGCAGCTTAGGTCGTTCCTCCTACGAGCAGTACTTC. As protein: CASSLGRSSYEQYF.

The rearrangement joins TRBV7-8 to TRBJ2-7; TRBD1 might be the D (6 bases). CDR1 and CDR2 from the germline V gene are SGHVS and FQNEAQ. The V and J ends lost 5 bases and 8 bases respectively, with 13 bases between them. The CDR3 has 12 residues. For the CDR3, the DNA is TGTGCCAGCAGCCCGGACAGCCAAAAGCAGTACTTC. Encoded protein: CASSPDSQKQYF.

The chain employs TRBV6-1 and TRBJ2-7; D is perhaps TRBD1 (6 bases). There are 17 residues in the CDR3. Germline V CDR1 and CDR2: MNHNS, SASEGT. Trimming took 2 bases from V and 6 from J, leaving 23 bases between them. Here the CDR3 reads CASSEKSGWGPGVEQYF. CDR3 DNA sequence: TGTGCCAGCAGTGAAAAGTCGGGATGGGGGCCCGGTGTCGAGCAGTACTTC.

The chain combines TRBV7-6 with TRBJ1-4, with no clear D. The germline CDR1 and CDR2 sequences are SGHVS and FNYEAQ. This CDR3 contains 14 residues. The V and J ends lost 5 bases and 0 bases respectively, with 7 bases between them. As DNA, the CDR3 is TGTGCCAGCAGCCTGAGTGCAACTAATGAAAAACTGTTTTTT. Translation gives CASSLSATNEKLFF. Using reference TRBV7-6 and TRBJ1-4 for the parts outside the CDR3, the full variable domain is GAGVSQSPRYKVTKRGQDVALRCDPISGHVSLYWYRQALGQGPEFLTYFNYEAQQDKSGLPNDRFSAERPEGSISTLTIQRTEQRDSAMYRCASSLSATNEKLFFGSGTQLSVL.